The source of this T cell receptor beta chain is a study of T cell repertoires in cytomegalovirus infection. Study-wide background: Through public TCR beta signatures, both CMV infection and matching HLA type were indicated.

V trimming: 4 bases; J trimming: 7 bases; junction bases outside the gene matches: 12. The germline V gene encodes CDR1 MNHEY and CDR2 SMNVEV (reference sequence). This CDR3 region has 16 residues. This clonotype was recorded at least ten times. TCRdb re-called the reads through MiXCR, storing one row per CDR3 protein. The repertoire consists of approximately 500,000 distinct CDR3 sequences, with about 17% occurring once and the leading ten covering more than 20%. V gene TRBV27 combines with J gene TRBJ2-7, with 11 positions matching TRBD1. Material for sequencing was CD8+ T cells from PBMCs. The source is a human donor in good health (CMV status not recorded). Some clones in this sample may be carry-over from other donors' samples. The CDR3: CASSSNTGTGGREQYF. The DNA of the CDR3 is TGTGCCAGCAGTTCGAACACCGGGACAGGGGGGAGGGAGCAGTACTTC.